This T cell receptor beta chain was recorded in a study of regulatory T cells in long-lasting Graves disease. V dropped 6 bases and J dropped 10 bases, with 10 bases sitting between them. The CDR3 contains 12 residues. Germline CDR1 is LNHDA and CDR2 is SQIVND (reference sequence). Time point indicated: newly diagnosed GD, antithyroid drugs for less than 3 months. PBMC RNA was the source of the TCR library. The patients were enrolled through endocrinology in Xi'an, China. This clonotype was counted ten times or more. Antigen unknown. Study results and caveats: Persistent Graves' patients showed reduced TCR diversity versus newly diagnosed patients. Thyroid tissue was not studied; only peripheral blood was.

Researchers made TCR beta libraries by using iRepertoire HTBI primers and running Arm-PCR on CDR3 regions. TCRdb called the multiplex PCR reads again in MiXCR, with one record for every CDR3 protein. The table lists about 520,000 distinct CDR3 sequences, 12% of them singletons. The sample also formed part of further work on T cells in Graves' hyperthyroidism and ophthalmopathy. As that study records: The TCR CDR3 first-round RT-PCR relied on the HTBI primer set.

Here the sequenced sample was peripheral blood mononuclear cells (PBMCs), taken at new diagnosis, from a patient treated with antithyroid drugs. The genes are TRBV19 and TRBJ1-6; no clear D. This TCR was sampled from a woman aged 25 to 45 with Graves disease. CDR3 DNA sequence: TGTGCCAGTAGGCGGGCGGCATCACCCCTCCACTTT. The encoded protein is CASRRAASPLHF.